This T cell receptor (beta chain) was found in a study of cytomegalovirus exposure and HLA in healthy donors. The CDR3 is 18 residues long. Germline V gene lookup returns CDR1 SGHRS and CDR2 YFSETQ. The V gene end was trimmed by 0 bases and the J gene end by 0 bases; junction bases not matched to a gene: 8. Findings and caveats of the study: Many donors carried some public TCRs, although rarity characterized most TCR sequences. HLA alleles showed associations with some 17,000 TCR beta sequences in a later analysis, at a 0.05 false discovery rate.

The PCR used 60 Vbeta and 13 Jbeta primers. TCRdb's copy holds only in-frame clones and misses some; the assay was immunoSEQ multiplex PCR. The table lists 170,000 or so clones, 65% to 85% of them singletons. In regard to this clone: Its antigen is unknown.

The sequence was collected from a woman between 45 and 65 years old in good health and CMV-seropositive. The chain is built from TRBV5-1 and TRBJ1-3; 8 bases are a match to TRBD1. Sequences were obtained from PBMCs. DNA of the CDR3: TGCGCCAGCAGCTTGGTAGGTGGACAGGGCGGCTCTGGAAACACCATATATTTT. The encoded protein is CASSLVGGQGGSGNTIYF.